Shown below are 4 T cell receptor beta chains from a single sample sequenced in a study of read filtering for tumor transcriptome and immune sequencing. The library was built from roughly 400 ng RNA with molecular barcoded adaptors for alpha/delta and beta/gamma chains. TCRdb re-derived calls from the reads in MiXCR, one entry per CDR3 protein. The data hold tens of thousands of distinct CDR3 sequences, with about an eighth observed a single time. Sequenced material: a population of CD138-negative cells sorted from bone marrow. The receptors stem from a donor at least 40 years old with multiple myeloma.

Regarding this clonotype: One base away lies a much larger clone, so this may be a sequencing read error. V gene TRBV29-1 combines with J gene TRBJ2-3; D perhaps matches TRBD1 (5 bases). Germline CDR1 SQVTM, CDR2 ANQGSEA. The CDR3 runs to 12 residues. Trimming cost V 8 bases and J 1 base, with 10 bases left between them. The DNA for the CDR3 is TGCAGCCGTCAGGGCGGCACAGATACGCAGTATTTT. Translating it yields CSRQGGTDTQYF.

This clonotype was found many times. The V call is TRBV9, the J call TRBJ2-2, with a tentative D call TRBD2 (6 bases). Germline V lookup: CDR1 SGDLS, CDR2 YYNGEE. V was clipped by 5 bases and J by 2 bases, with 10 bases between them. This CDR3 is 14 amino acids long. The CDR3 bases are TGTGCCAGCAGTACCGGGACTAACACCGGGGAGCTGTTTTTT. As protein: CASSTGTNTGELFF.

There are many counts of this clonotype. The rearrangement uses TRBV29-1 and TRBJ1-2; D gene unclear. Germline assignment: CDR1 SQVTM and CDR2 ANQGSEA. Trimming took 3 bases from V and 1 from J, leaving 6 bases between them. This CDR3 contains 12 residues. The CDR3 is CSVDRSNYGYTF. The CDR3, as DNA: TGCAGCGTTGACCGGAGTAACTATGGCTACACCTTC.

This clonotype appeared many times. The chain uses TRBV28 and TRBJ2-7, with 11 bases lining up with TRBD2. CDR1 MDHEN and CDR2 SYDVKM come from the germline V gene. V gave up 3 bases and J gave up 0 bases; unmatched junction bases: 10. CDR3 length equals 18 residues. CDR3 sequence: CASSFSRLSGRASYEQYF. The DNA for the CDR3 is TGTGCCAGCAGTTTCTCCCGTCTTAGCGGGAGGGCCTCCTACGAGCAGTACTTC.